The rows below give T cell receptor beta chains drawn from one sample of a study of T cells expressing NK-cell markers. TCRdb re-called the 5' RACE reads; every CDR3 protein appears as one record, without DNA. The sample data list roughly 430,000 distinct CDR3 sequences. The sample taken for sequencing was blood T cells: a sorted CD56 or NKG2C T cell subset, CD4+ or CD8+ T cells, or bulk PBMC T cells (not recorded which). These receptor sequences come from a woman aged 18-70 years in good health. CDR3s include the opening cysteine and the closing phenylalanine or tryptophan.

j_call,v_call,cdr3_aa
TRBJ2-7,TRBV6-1,CASSRQGPSVGEQYF
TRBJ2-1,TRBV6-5,CASSYSTGVNEQFF
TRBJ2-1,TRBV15,CATSRPSGGPKGGNEQFF
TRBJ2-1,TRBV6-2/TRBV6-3,CASSYSRTSGLENEQFF
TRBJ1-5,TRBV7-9,CASSLGQIHGQPQHF
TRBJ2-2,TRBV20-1,CSARDRTGFDTGELFF
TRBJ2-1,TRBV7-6,CASSLGEDYYEQFF
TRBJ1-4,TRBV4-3,CASSPTPDRVLEKLFF
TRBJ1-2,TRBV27,CASSTTGGKNYGYTF
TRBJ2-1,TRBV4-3,CASSPDPGRDEQFF
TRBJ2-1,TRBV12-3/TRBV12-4,CASRQHGREQFF
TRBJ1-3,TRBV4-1,CASSQDEGTGNTIYF
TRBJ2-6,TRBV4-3,CASSQDPGSRGANVLTF
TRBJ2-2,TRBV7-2,CASSPGAVNTGELFF
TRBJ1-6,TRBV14,CASSSGTPNQSPLHF
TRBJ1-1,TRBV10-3,CAISGGGPTEAFF
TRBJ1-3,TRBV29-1,CSVRDGRLSSGNTIYF
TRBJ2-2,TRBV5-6,CASSPRPSNTGELFF
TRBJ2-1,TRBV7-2,CASSLHSGSYNEQFF
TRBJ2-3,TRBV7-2,CASSRGGGPSTDTQYF
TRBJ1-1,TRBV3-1,CASSQGNEAVF
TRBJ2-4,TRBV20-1,CSAPERALAKNIQYF
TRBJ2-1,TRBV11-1,CASSGTSPYNEQFF
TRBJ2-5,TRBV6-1,CASGLVGRETQYF
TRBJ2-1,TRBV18,CASSPGAGSSYNEQFF
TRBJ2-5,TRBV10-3,CAISDKHQGDFQETQYF
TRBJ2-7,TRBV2,CASNVGQVYEQYF